The present entry profiles one TCR beta chain with its context. Its target is unknown. Using immunoSEQ multiplex PCR, the repertoire was profiled, and TCRdb retains in-frame clones only, with some absent. The sample yields 76,000 or so clones, around 94% seen once. The donors were members of the validation cohort comprising some 120 subjects, separate from the approximately 630-subject first cohort. In germline, CDR1 is ENHRY, CDR2 SYGVKD. The CDR3 has 16 residues. Losses at the gene ends were 5 bases for V and 7 bases for J; bases not matched to a gene: 10. The data derive from a study of cytomegalovirus exposure and HLA in healthy donors. Regarding the study as a whole: A few chains tied to CMV proved CMV antigen-specific in vitro. It was 150 or so TCR beta chains that were listed as cytomegalovirus-associated.

The material sequenced was PBMCs. This chain joins TRBV10-3 and TRBJ2-1; TRBD2 agrees at 11 bases. This clonotype originated in a woman younger than 30 in good health and CMV-seropositive. In DNA, the CDR3 is TGTGCCATCAGTCATACAACTAGCGGGAGAGGTAATGAGCAGTTCTTC. As protein: CAISHTTSGRGNEQFF.